This T cell receptor (beta chain) was found in a study of T-cell reconstitution after alpha-beta-depleted transplantation in children. The CDR3 loop spans 18 amino acids. The germline V gene has CDR1 SGHTA and CDR2 FQGNSA. J lost 7 bases, V lost 0 bases, and 13 bases had no gene match. Using unique molecular identifiers, the investigators prepared the TCRbeta library. In TCRdb, the PCR reads were re-called with MiXCR into one record per CDR3 protein. The profile covers a few hundred thousand distinct CDR3 sequences, with 9.5% to 13% appearing a single time and over 4.5% taken by the ten largest. Sequences were derived from PBMCs from the stem cell graft donor, sampled from the stem cell graft. The rearrangement uses TRBV7-2 and TRBJ2-1; 9 bases fit TRBD2. This TCR derives from a human donor who donated a stem cell graft to a child with acute myeloid leukemia. DNA for the CDR3: TGTGCCAGCAGCTTAGCGCGTGTCGTTAGCGGGAGCCTAAATGAGCAGTTCTTC. Protein: CASSLARVVSGSLNEQFF.